A single sample gave rise to the 13 T cell receptor beta chains below, sequenced in a study of T-cell reconstitution after alpha-beta-depleted transplantation in children (dated by TCRdb to 2015 to 2016). Preparation of the library involved PCR. TCRdb names Illumina HiSeq 2500 as the instrument used. To normalize quantification of the TCRbeta repertoire, the TCR libraries were built with molecular barcoding that relied on unique molecular identifiers. TCRdb cleaned the public reads at Q25 with fastp, built clones with MiXCR and kept in-frame beta chains. All rows with the same CDR3 protein become a single entry with the most common DNA and genes. For this sample the table gives around 240,000 distinct CDR3 sequences, of which approximately 9.8% were detected only once. In total, the top ten clones hold approximately 5.4% of the sample. Sequencing used PBMCs from the stem cell graft donor, obtained from the stem cell graft. The receptors shown here come from a human donor who donated a stem cell graft to a child with SCID.

This clonotype was seen repeatedly, ten times or more. The chain links TRBV5-1 to TRBJ2-1, with TRBD2 matching 9 bases. Germline values: CDR1 SGHRS, CDR2 YFSETQ. V shed 6 bases and J 4 bases; nucleotides not matched to a gene: 8. This CDR3 spans 15 amino acids. In nucleotides, the CDR3 is TGCGCCAGCACCACCACTAGCGGGTCGTACAATGAGCAGTTCTTC. This codes for CASTTTSGSYNEQFF.

This clonotype was recorded at least ten times. Mismatch with germline at one junction end may stem from a read error. This sequence joins TRBV15 and TRBJ2-7; TRBD1 matches 8 bases. The germline V gene encodes CDR1 LNHNV and CDR2 YYDKDF (reference sequence). This CDR3 has 14 residues. The CDR3: CATTRDRGLNEQYF. The CDR3 DNA sequence: TGTGCCACCACCAGAGACAGGGGTCTCAACGAGCAGTACTTC.

This clonotype was counted ten times or more. The V gene is TRBV28, the J gene TRBJ1-1, with 7 positions matching TRBD1. The germline V gene encodes CDR1 MDHEN and CDR2 SYDVKM. The CDR3 has 14 residues. With 6 bases clipped from V and 4 bases from J, the junction kept 8 bases outside the gene matches. CDR3 nucleotide sequence: TGTGCCAGCAGCCCCAGACAGGGAATCACTGAAGCTTTCTTT. This encodes CASSPRQGITEAFF.

This clonotype was observed many times. The V gene is TRBV7-8, the J gene TRBJ2-2; D remains ambiguous. Germline-derived CDR1 and CDR2 are SGHVS and FQNEAQ. CDR3 length: 13 amino acids. Trimming removed 3 bases at V and 7 bases at J, with 9 bases between. The CDR3 nucleotides read TGTGCCAGCAGCTTTCTCCCGCACGGGGAGCTGTTTTTT. The encoded protein is CASSFLPHGELFF.

V is TRBV12-3 or TRBV12-4 and J is TRBJ1-2; D may be TRBD1 (5 bases). The CDR3 is 14 residues long. V was cut by 6 bases and J by 5 bases, with 16 bases left in between. CDR3 coding DNA: TGTGCCAGCAGCTGGGACGGGTCCACGTATGGCTACACCTTC. Residues: CASSWDGSTYGYTF.

This clonotype showed up just a few times. The V call is TRBV12-3 or TRBV12-4, the J call TRBJ1-2; TRBD1 agrees at 8 bases. The CDR3 is 13 amino acids. Trimming at V came to 6 bases and at J to 4 bases, leaving 4 bases not matched to a gene. The CDR3: CASSSRGPYGYTF. The CDR3 nucleotides are TGTGCCAGCAGCTCCAGGGGGCCCTATGGCTACACCTTC.

The table lists this clonotype with many counts. The chain links TRBV7-2 to TRBJ1-2, with 8 bases matching TRBD1. V lost 4 bases and J lost 7; bases outside the gene matches: 5. CDR3 length: 13 amino acids. Per the germline V gene, CDR1 is SGHTA and CDR2 is FQGNSA. The CDR3 loop is CASSSGTGGGYTF. DNA of the CDR3: TGTGCCAGCAGCTCCGGGACAGGTGGTGGCTACACCTTC.

Comments on this clonotype: A much larger clone lies a single base off, so this may be a read error. The chain combines TRBV5-1 with TRBJ2-2, with D unresolved. The V end was cut by 1 base, the J end by 0 bases, with 7 bases between. CDR1 is SGHRS and CDR2 is YFSETQ in the germline V gene. The CDR3 is 15 amino acids. CDR3 protein: CASSLQQSNTGELFF. The CDR3 region has the DNA TGCGCCAGCAGCTTGCAACAGTCGAACACCGGGGAGCTGTTTTTT.

Many counts were recorded for this clonotype. The rearrangement uses TRBV5-1 and TRBJ2-1; D may match TRBD1 or TRBD2 (5 bases each). V lost 4 bases and J 0 bases, leaving 17 bases between the germline ends. CDR1 is SGHRS, CDR2 YFSETQ, per germline. This CDR3 is 17 amino acids long. The CDR3 sequence is CASSLHGTESSYNEQFF. Here the CDR3 DNA reads TGCGCCAGCAGCCTACACGGGACGGAGAGCTCCTACAATGAGCAGTTCTTC.

This clonotype came up many times. The V and J genes are TRBV2 and TRBJ2-3; 7 positions agree with TRBD2. The V and J ends lost 3 bases and 3 bases, in that order; junction bases with no gene match: 9. The CDR3 is made up of 16 amino acids. Germline V gene sequence: CDR1 SNHLY, CDR2 FYNNEI. CDR3: CASSDSLAGDTDTQYF. CDR3 sequence (DNA): TGTGCCAGCAGTGACAGTCTCGCGGGGGATACAGATACGCAGTATTTT.

This clonotype has at least ten counts. The J gene is TRBJ2-1, the V gene TRBV5-5; 8 bases are a match to TRBD2. After removal of 3 bases from V and 7 bases from J, the junction contained 9 bases not matched to a gene. CDR1 is SGHKS and CDR2 is YYEKEE in the germline V gene (reference sequence). This CDR3 region has 15 residues. Here the CDR3 DNA reads TGTGCCAGCAGCTCGCTAATAGCGGGGTGGAATGAGCAGTTCTTC. Translated: CASSSLIAGWNEQFF.

This clonotype was seen many times. V gene TRBV5-1 combines with J gene TRBJ1-1, with D possibly TRBD1 on 6 matching bases. CDR1 SGHRS and CDR2 YFSETQ come from the germline V gene. CDR3 length equals 15 residues. Trimming stripped 4 bases from V and 1 base from J, with 14 bases between. CDR3 in amino acids: CASSIRAGANTEAFF. The DNA for the CDR3 is TGCGCCAGCAGCATACGGGCAGGGGCGAACACTGAAGCTTTCTTT. The whole variable domain, remainder taken from reference TRBV5-1 and TRBJ1-1, is KAGVTQTPRYLIKTRGQQVTLSCSPISGHRSVSWYQQTPGQGLQFLFEYFSETQRNKGNFPGRFSGRQFSNSRSEMNVSTLELGDSALYLCASSIRAGANTEAFFGQGTRLTVV.

This clonotype has a count of ten or more. J is TRBJ1-6 and V is TRBV20-1, with 7 bases fitting TRBD1. The CDR3 spans 16 residues. CDR1 DFQATT and CDR2 SNEGSKA come from the germline V gene (reference sequence). With 5 bases clipped from V and 9 bases from J, the junction kept 16 bases outside the gene matches. CDR3 loop: CSARSRTGGWSSPLHF. The CDR3 region has the DNA TGCAGTGCTCGCTCAAGGACAGGCGGGTGGAGTTCACCCCTCCACTTT.